These 18 T cell receptor beta chains share one sample of origin, sequenced in a study of T cell responses to AZD1222 COVID-19 vaccine. Clones were sequenced by immunoSEQ multiplex PCR, and TCRdb holds only the in-frame ones, with some missing. This sample has about 130,000 clones, with approximately 91% found just once. This material consisted of peripheral blood, taken on day 0 of AZD1222 vaccination. These receptors came from an adult in good health.

The chain is built from TRBV5-1 and TRBJ2-2, with D tentatively TRBD1 or TRBD2 (5 bases each). Trimming removed 4 bases from V and 6 bases from J, with 16 bases in between. Germline CDR1 and CDR2: SGHRS and YFSETQ. The CDR3 extends over 15 amino acids. CDR3 bases: TGCGCCAGCAGCGGACAAGTGGGGGAGTCCGGGGAGCTGTTTTTT. Amino acids: CASSGQVGESGELFF.

The chain recombines TRBV18 with TRBJ2-6, with D perhaps TRBD1 (6 bases). There are 18 residues in the CDR3. The V gene's germline CDR1 is KGHSH and CDR2 LQKENI. The germline V and J ends were trimmed by 6 bases and 0 bases, with 18 bases remaining between them. The CDR3 sequence is CASSSTLQGLSGANVLTF. In DNA, the CDR3 is TGTGCCAGCTCGTCCACCTTACAGGGCCTCTCTGGGGCCAACGTCCTGACTTTC.

This chain uses TRBV19 with TRBJ2-2; D might be TRBD1 (6 bases). The germline V gene has CDR1 LNHDA and CDR2 SQIVND (reference sequence). The CDR3 covers 14 residues. Trimming pared 9 bases from V and 3 bases from J, leaving 14 bases between. CDR3 nucleotides: TGTGCCAGCTCTAGGACAGTTGACACCGGGGAGCTGTTTTTT. Its translation is CASSRTVDTGELFF.

The chain employs TRBV30 and TRBJ2-3; 8 bases are shared with TRBD1. The CDR3 runs 14 residues. The V segment lost 3 bases and the J segment 3 bases; nucleotides outside the gene matches: 5. Germline V gene lookup returns CDR1 GTSNPN and CDR2 SVGIG (reference sequence). Written as DNA, the CDR3 is TGTGCCTGGAGGATGGACAGGGAAACAGATACGCAGTATTTT. It yields the protein CAWRMDRETDTQYF.

The chain carries TRBV4-2 and TRBJ2-7; a weak D match, TRBD2 (6 bases). The CDR3 sequence is 14 residues long. Germline lookup yields CDR1 LGHNA and CDR2 YNFKEQ. The V end lost 0 bases, the J end lost 0 bases, and 6 bases lay between the germline ends. CDR3 protein: CASSQERGSYEQYF. The CDR3 DNA reads as TGTGCCAGCAGCCAAGAGCGGGGCTCCTACGAGCAGTACTTC.

The rearrangement links TRBV10-3 to TRBJ2-7; tentatively, D is TRBD1 or TRBD2 (5 bases each). Trimming removed 10 bases at V and 6 bases at J, with 16 bases between. The CDR3 loop spans 12 amino acids. CDR1 is ENHRY, CDR2 SYGVKD, per germline. The CDR3 nucleotides are TGTGCCACAACGGGGACCTTCCCCGAGCAGTACTTC. It encodes CATTGTFPEQYF.

The chain uses TRBV5-1 and TRBJ1-2; no definite D call. Per germline, CDR1 SGHRS and CDR2 YFSETQ. The CDR3 covers 14 residues. Trimming removed 0 bases from V and 0 bases from J, with 6 bases in between. The CDR3 loop is CASSLGWTNYGYTF. The CDR3 bases are TGCGCCAGCAGCTTGGGTTGGACTAACTATGGCTACACCTTC.

The CDR3 here is CASTSGGAKRPQHF. CDR3 coding DNA: TGTGCCAGCACCTCGGGGGGAGCCAAGAGGCCCCAGCATTTT. The chain combines TRBV28 with TRBJ1-5; possibly TRBD1 for D (5 bases). Germline V CDR1 and CDR2: MDHEN, SYDVKM. CDR3 length equals 14 residues. Trimming cost V 7 bases and J 9 bases, with 19 bases left between them.

The V call is TRBV9, the J call TRBJ1-2, with D unresolved. CDR1 and CDR2 (germline): SGDLS, YYNGEE. Trimming shortened V by 0 bases and J by 2 bases, and 8 bases separated the two germline ends. The CDR3 consists of 14 residues. CDR3 nucleotides: TGTGCCAGCAGCGTAGCTCTGGGAAACTATGGCTACACCTTC. This translates into CASSVALGNYGYTF.

This clone was picked up one time. CDR3 coding DNA: TGTGCCAGCAGTGACTCCGGCAGGGATATTTCACCCCTCCACTTT. As protein: CASSDSGRDISPLHF. The chain recombines TRBV25-1 with TRBJ1-6; tentatively, D is TRBD1 (5 bases). Germline lookup yields CDR1 MGHDK and CDR2 SYGVNS. The CDR3 covers 15 residues. V shed 3 bases and J shed 9 bases, with 15 bases lying between them. The full variable domain, with the rest looked up from reference TRBV25-1 and TRBJ1-6, is EADIYQTPRYLVIGTGKKITLECSQTMGHDKMYWYQQDPGMELHLIHYSYGVNSTEKGDLSSESTVSRIRTEHFPLTLESARPSHTSQYLCASSDSGRDISPLHFGNGTRLTVT.

CDR3: CASNLGGITDTQYF. DNA of the CDR3: TGTGCCAGCAACCTCGGGGGTATCACAGATACGCAGTATTTT. This rearrangement joins TRBV7-9 to TRBJ2-3; D perhaps matches TRBD2 (6 bases). Germline V gene sequence: CDR1 SEHNR, CDR2 FQNEAQ (reference sequence). The CDR3 is made up of 14 amino acids. Between the trimmed V and J ends, which lost 7 bases and 2 bases, there was a span of 13 bases.

The gene calls are TRBV12-5 and TRBJ2-5; a weak D match, TRBD2 (5 bases). The CDR3 consists of 14 residues. Germline CDR1 LGHNT, CDR2 FRNRAP. Trimming pared 1 base from V and 3 bases from J, leaving 9 bases between. The CDR3 sequence: CASGLGSGEETQYF. Written as DNA, the CDR3 is TGTGCTAGTGGTTTGGGAAGCGGCGAAGAGACCCAGTACTTC.

V is TRBV5-1 and J is TRBJ1-1; D is uncertain. CDR1 and CDR2 (germline): SGHRS, YFSETQ. This CDR3 is 15 amino acids long. The V gene lost 7 bases and the J gene lost 7 bases, with 23 bases spanning the gap. The CDR3 sequence is CASAAKGSPPDEAFF. CDR3 DNA sequence: TGCGCCAGCGCCGCTAAGGGATCCCCTCCAGATGAAGCTTTCTTT. Looking up the rest from reference TRBV5-1 and TRBJ1-1 gives the full variable domain: KAGVTQTPRYLIKTRGQQVTLSCSPISGHRSVSWYQQTPGQGLQFLFEYFSETQRNKGNFPGRFSGRQFSNSRSEMNVSTLELGDSALYLCASAAKGSPPDEAFFGQGTRLTVV.

The chain is built from TRBV14 and TRBJ1-2, with 8 positions matching TRBD1. With V trimmed by 4 bases and J by 5 bases, 6 bases remained unmatched. Germline CDR1 reads SGHDN; CDR2 reads FVKESK. This CDR3 is built from 14 residues. Written as DNA, the CDR3 is TGTGCCAGCAGCCGCCCAGGGGGCTCGTATGGCTACACCTTC. Translation: CASSRPGGSYGYTF.

This clone has more than one count but fewer than ten. This chain connects TRBV4-2 to TRBJ2-1; 9 nucleotides line up with TRBD1. This CDR3 has 21 amino acids. Germline CDR1 and CDR2: LGHNA and YNFKEQ. V lost 4 bases to trimming and J lost 3 bases; unmatched junction nucleotides: 22. The CDR3 reads CASSPNYGQGITGNLYNEQFF. The CDR3 DNA reads as TGTGCCAGCAGCCCAAACTACGGACAGGGGATTACGGGTAATCTCTACAATGAGCAGTTCTTC.

The chain employs TRBV6-5 and TRBJ2-7; possibly TRBD2 for D (5 bases). The CDR3 has 13 residues. V was pared by 4 bases and J by 2 bases, with 9 bases between. Germline values: CDR1 MNHEY, CDR2 SVGAGI. This chain's CDR3 is CASSSGNTYEQYF. For the CDR3, the DNA is TGTGCCAGCAGTTCCGGGAATACCTACGAGCAGTACTTC.

The chain carries TRBV2 and TRBJ1-2, with 7 bases lining up with TRBD1. V gave up 4 bases and J gave up 4 bases; unmatched junction bases: 3. This CDR3 contains 13 residues. Germline V gene sequence: CDR1 SNHLY, CDR2 FYNNEI. The CDR3 protein is CASSGQGSYGYTF. CDR3 in DNA: TGTGCCAGCAGTGGACAGGGAAGCTATGGCTACACCTTC.

The chain recombines TRBV29-1 with TRBJ1-1; no reliable D call. Trimming stripped 8 bases from V and 1 base from J, with 8 bases between. The CDR3 is 11 residues long. CDR1 is SQVTM and CDR2 is ANQGSEA in the germline V gene. The CDR3 DNA is TGCAGCTCCCGGGGGAACACTGAAGCTTTCTTT. This gives the protein CSSRGNTEAFF.